The 26 T cell receptor beta chains below come from one sample, sequenced in a study of cytomegalovirus exposure and HLA in healthy donors. PCR was performed using 60 Vbeta and 13 Jbeta primers. The assay was immunoSEQ multiplex PCR, and TCRdb's table has in-frame clones only and misses some. Here the sample spans more than 150,000 clones, around 81% being singletons. The sequencing input was PBMCs. The origin of the receptors is a man aged 40-49 years in good health and CMV-seronegative.

This clone was counted a few times. The chain employs TRBV7-2 and TRBJ2-6, with 7 positions matching TRBD2. The length of the CDR3 is 16 residues. V gave up 4 bases and J gave up 0 bases; unmatched junction bases: 3. The germline gives CDR1 SGHTA, CDR2 FQGNSA. The CDR3 nucleotides are TGTGCCAGCAGCTCCGGGAGGCTCTCTGGGGCCAACGTCCTGACTTTC. It yields the protein CASSSGRLSGANVLTF. Together with reference TRBV7-2 and TRBJ2-6, the CDR3 gives the full variable domain: GAGVSQSPSNKVTEKGKDVELRCDPISGHTALYWYRQSLGQGLEFLIYFQGNSAPDKSGLPSDRFSAERTGGSVSTLTIQRTQQEDSAVYLCASSSGRLSGANVLTFGAGSRLTVL.

The chain carries TRBV28 and TRBJ1-1; 10 bases are a match to TRBD1. This CDR3 is 14 amino acids long. Looked up from germline, CDR1 is MDHEN and CDR2 is SYDVKM. V lost 6 bases, J lost 4 bases, and 5 bases stayed unmatched. The CDR3 reads CASRDRGEVTEAFF. The CDR3 DNA reads TGTGCCAGCAGGGACAGGGGGGAGGTCACTGAAGCTTTCTTT.

The chain combines TRBV5-4 with TRBJ2-3, with 10 bases lining up with TRBD2. The germline gives CDR1 SGHNT, CDR2 YYREEE (reference sequence). The CDR3 spans 18 residues. V dropped 4 bases and J dropped 2; count of bases not matched to a gene: 13. CDR3 region: CASSLRLAGGRDTDTQYF. The CDR3 region has the DNA TGTGCCAGCAGCCTTCGACTAGCGGGTGGGAGGGACACAGATACGCAGTATTTT.

V is TRBV6-5 and J is TRBJ1-1, with D unclear. The CDR3 contains 12 residues. CDR1 MNHEY and CDR2 SVGAGI come from the germline V gene. Trimming shortened V by 5 bases and J by 11 bases, and 15 bases separated the two germline ends. CDR3 loop: CASSNRKTRAFF. In DNA form, the CDR3 reads TGTGCCAGCAGTAACCGAAAAACCAGGGCTTTCTTT.

The sample holds one count of this clone. The J gene is TRBJ2-3, the V gene TRBV10-3, with D possibly being TRBD1 (5 bases). Germline CDR1 is ENHRY and CDR2 is SYGVKD. Trimming took off 4 bases at V and 4 bases at J, with 15 bases between the two ends. The CDR3 spans 15 residues. The CDR3 DNA follows: TGTGCCATCAGTGGATCAGGGCAGGTTGCAGATACGCAGTATTTT. It encodes CAISGSGQVADTQYF.

A single count supports this clone. V usage is TRBV5-1 and J usage is TRBJ1-4; 7 bases map to TRBD1. The CDR3 covers 15 residues. Germline V gene sequence: CDR1 SGHRS, CDR2 YFSETQ. V trimming: 0 bases; J trimming: 8 bases; junction bases outside the gene matches: 7. CDR3 DNA: TGCGCCAGCAGCTTGGAGACAGGGCCTTGGGAAAAACTGTTTTTT. Protein: CASSLETGPWEKLFF. The full variable domain, rest sourced from reference TRBV5-1 and TRBJ1-4, is KAGVTQTPRYLIKTRGQQVTLSCSPISGHRSVSWYQQTPGQGLQFLFEYFSETQRNKGNFPGRFSGRQFSNSRSEMNVSTLELGDSALYLCASSLETGPWEKLFFGSGTQLSVL.

The V and J genes are TRBV5-1 and TRBJ1-5; D uncertain. Germline values: CDR1 SGHRS, CDR2 YFSETQ. The CDR3 length is 16 residues. V lost 0 bases and J 3 bases, leaving 13 bases between the germline ends. For the CDR3, the DNA is TGCGCCAGCAGCTTGGGTTCAGACTTTTACAATCAGCCCCAGCATTTT. Amino acid sequence: CASSLGSDFYNQPQHF.

The chain employs TRBV29-1 and TRBJ2-5; 7 bases match TRBD1. The CDR3 contains 16 residues. CDR1 is SQVTM and CDR2 is ANQGSEA in the germline V gene. Unmatched junction bases numbered 14, after V lost 2 bases and J lost 5 bases. The CDR3 DNA sequence: TGCAGCGTTGAACCGGCGCTTGTGACAGGGCCCGAGACCCAGTACTTC. Protein product: CSVEPALVTGPETQYF.

The chain employs TRBV21-1 and TRBJ1-1; TRBD1 is the table's D call and was not checked against the DNA. TRBV21-1 is described as a pseudogene. CDR3 size: 16 residues. CDR3 amino acids: CASSKRGPDRNTEAFF. The CDR3 nucleotides are TGTGCCAGCAGCAAAAGGGGTCCGGACCGGAACACTGAAGCTTTCTTT.

This clone has a handful of counts. The chain carries TRBV27 and TRBJ1-2; D call uncertain. Germline V CDR1 and CDR2: MNHEY, SMNVEV (reference sequence). CDR3 size: 14 residues. V was clipped by 0 bases and J by 0 bases, with 5 bases between them. The CDR3 spells CASSLSPANYGYTF. Written as DNA, the CDR3 is TGTGCCAGCAGTTTATCCCCAGCTAACTATGGCTACACCTTC.

This clone appeared once. The rearrangement joins TRBV9 to TRBJ2-1, with 9 bases aligning to TRBD2. The trim removed 4 bases at V and 7 bases at J, leaving 12 bases unmatched. The CDR3 loop spans 16 amino acids. Germline-derived CDR1 and CDR2 are SGDLS and YYNGEE. CDR3 nucleotide sequence: TGTGCCAGCAGCCCCCCGCTAGCGGGAAAGTTGAATGAGCAGTTCTTC. Its translation: CASSPPLAGKLNEQFF.

This clone was seen once. The chain employs TRBV10-3 and TRBJ2-5; tentatively, D is TRBD2 (5 bases). The DNA end is more similar to TRBJ2-7, so the J call may be wrong. The CDR3 consists of 13 residues. Per the germline V gene, CDR1 is ENHRY and CDR2 is SYGVKD. The CDR3 DNA is TGTGCCATCAGTGAGGGACTCGCCTACGAGCAGTACTTC. Its translation is CAISEGLAYEQYF.

This sequence joins TRBV7-3 and TRBJ1-1; perhaps TRBD1 as D (5 bases). The ends were cut back, 4 bases at V and 5 bases at J, with 17 bases in the middle. The germline V gene has CDR1 SGHTA and CDR2 FQGTGA. This CDR3 spans 15 amino acids. CDR3 amino acids: CASSSTSGGGTEAFF. CDR3 DNA: TGTGCCAGCAGCTCTACCTCGGGGGGGGGTACTGAAGCTTTCTTT.

The chain joins TRBV7-7 to TRBJ2-2; 7 nucleotides line up with TRBD2. J lost 6 bases, V lost 1 base, and 8 bases had no gene match. The CDR3 contains 16 residues. Per the germline V gene, CDR1 is SSHAT and CDR2 is FNYEAQ (reference sequence). CDR3 loop: CASSLVWGGNAGELFF. CDR3 sequence (DNA): TGTGCCAGCAGCTTAGTCTGGGGGGGAAACGCCGGGGAGCTGTTTTTT.

The chain combines TRBV20-1 with TRBJ1-1, with a weak D call TRBD1 (6 bases). Trimming took 6 bases from V and 7 from J, leaving 12 bases between them. The CDR3 extends over 11 amino acids. Germline assignment: CDR1 DFQATT and CDR2 SNEGSKA (reference sequence). CDR3 in DNA: TGCAGTGCCACCACAGGGCTTGAAGCTTTCTTT. Amino acids: CSATTGLEAFF.

The J gene is TRBJ2-1, the V gene TRBV4-1; D perhaps matches TRBD2 (5 bases). V was clipped by 4 bases and J by 6 bases, with 13 bases between them. Germline V gene lookup returns CDR1 MGHRA and CDR2 YSYEKL. The CDR3 is made up of 14 amino acids. The CDR3 DNA sequence: TGCGCCAGCAGCCGCCTGGACTCTGGCAATGAGCAGTTCTTC. Its protein product is CASSRLDSGNEQFF.

This chain joins TRBV19 and TRBJ2-1; unclear D gene. The CDR3 is made up of 12 amino acids. Germline CDR1 is LNHDA and CDR2 is SQIVND (reference sequence). V lost 3 bases and J 5 bases, leaving 5 bases between the germline ends. The CDR3 reads CASSILNNEQFF. For the CDR3, the DNA is TGTGCCAGTAGTATTCTAAACAATGAGCAGTTCTTC.

The genes are TRBV27 and TRBJ2-5, with D possibly being TRBD2 (6 bases). V shed 6 bases and J shed 5 bases, with 16 bases lying between them. The CDR3 is 14 amino acids. CDR1 MNHEY and CDR2 SMNVEV come from the germline V gene (reference sequence). The CDR3 loop is CASSPGIAGETQYF. The CDR3 coding sequence is TGTGCCAGCAGCCCTGGGATTGCGGGGGAGACCCAGTACTTC.

CDR3 bases: TGTGCCAGCAGTGGGGGCAAGAGCTACACCTTC. This sequence encodes CASSGGKSYTF. The gene calls are TRBV25-1 and TRBJ1-2; possibly TRBD1 for D (5 bases). Germline V lookup: CDR1 MGHDK, CDR2 SYGVNS. This CDR3 comprises 11 residues. V lost 4 bases to trimming and J lost 9 bases, with 9 bases between them.

V is TRBV7-8 and J is TRBJ1-4; D is unresolved. CDR3 length: 14 residues. The germline V and J ends were trimmed by 0 bases and 8 bases, with 10 bases remaining between them. Germline loops: CDR1 SGHVS, CDR2 FQNEAQ. CDR3 amino acids: CASSLAEHPEKLFF. The CDR3 nucleotides read TGTGCCAGCAGCTTAGCAGAACATCCGGAAAAACTGTTTTTT.

The sample holds a few counts of this clone. Its ends do not fully match the called genes, so a read error is possible. The V call is TRBV7-9, the J call TRBJ2-7; no clear D. CDR1 is SEHNR, CDR2 FQNEAQ, per germline (reference sequence). CDR3 length: 16 amino acids. CDR3 in DNA: TGTTCCAGCAGCTCCTCAGTCCTCGATTACTCCTACGAGCAGTACTTC. Its translation: CSSSSSVLDYSYEQYF.

This clone was counted a few times. V gene TRBV6-1 combines with J gene TRBJ1-1; 10 nucleotides agree with TRBD1. The V segment lost 8 bases and the J segment 2 bases; nucleotides outside the gene matches: 5. Germline CDR1 MNHNS, CDR2 SASEGT. CDR3 length: 14 amino acids. Here the CDR3 DNA reads TGTGCCAGCTTCGACAGGGGGCAAAACACTGAAGCTTTCTTT. It encodes CASFDRGQNTEAFF.

The chain carries TRBV4-1 and TRBJ2-2; D ambiguous. The CDR3 extends over 14 amino acids. Per germline, CDR1 MGHRA and CDR2 YSYEKL. V was pared by 0 bases and J by 5 bases, with 7 bases between. The CDR3 nucleotides read TGCGCCAGCAGCCAAGAACCTAAAACCGGGGAGCTGTTTTTT. This gives the protein CASSQEPKTGELFF.

The chain has TRBV27 and TRBJ2-3; 15 bases are shared with TRBD2. CDR1 is MNHEY and CDR2 is SMNVEV in the germline V gene (reference sequence). The CDR3 totals 16 residues. V dropped 6 bases and J dropped 3; count of bases not matched to a gene: 4. The CDR3 region is CASRRTSGRGTDTQYF. As DNA, the CDR3 is TGTGCCAGCAGACGGACTAGCGGGAGGGGGACAGATACGCAGTATTTT.

The V gene is TRBV15, the J gene TRBJ2-4; D is perhaps TRBD2 (5 bases). The CDR3 consists of 17 residues. V gave up 1 base and J gave up 0 bases, with 13 bases separating them. Germline assignment: CDR1 LNHNV and CDR2 YYDKDF (reference sequence). The CDR3 loop is CATSRGTRALAKNIQYF. In DNA form, the CDR3 reads TGTGCCACCAGCAGAGGTACTAGAGCGCTAGCCAAAAACATTCAGTACTTC.

V gene TRBV7-7 combines with J gene TRBJ2-7, with TRBD2 identical over 8 bases. CDR3 size: 15 residues. J was trimmed by 2 bases and V by 4 bases; bases with no gene match: 7. Germline V gene sequence: CDR1 SSHAT, CDR2 FNYEAQ (reference sequence). The DNA for the CDR3 is TGTGCCAGCAGCTCCGTAGCGGGACCAGCCTACGAGCAGTACTTC. This sequence encodes CASSSVAGPAYEQYF. The full variable domain, completed using reference TRBV7-7 and TRBJ2-7, is GAGVSQSPRYKVTKRGQDVTLRCDPISSHATLYWYQQALGQGPEFLTYFNYEAQPDKSGLPSDRFSAERPEGSISTLTIQRTEQRDSAMYRCASSSVAGPAYEQYFGPGTRLTVT.